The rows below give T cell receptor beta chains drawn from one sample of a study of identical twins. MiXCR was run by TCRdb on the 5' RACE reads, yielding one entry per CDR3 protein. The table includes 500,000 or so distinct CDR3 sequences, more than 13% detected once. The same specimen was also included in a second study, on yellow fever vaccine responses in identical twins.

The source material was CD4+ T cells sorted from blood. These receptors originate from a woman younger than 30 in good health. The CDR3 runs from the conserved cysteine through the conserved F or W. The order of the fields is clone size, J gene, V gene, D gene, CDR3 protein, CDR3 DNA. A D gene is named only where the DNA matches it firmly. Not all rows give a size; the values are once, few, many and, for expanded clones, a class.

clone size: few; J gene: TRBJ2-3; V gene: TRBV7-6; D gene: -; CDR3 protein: CASSPRRWGTDTQYF; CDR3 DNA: TGTGCCAGCAGCCCAAGACGATGGGGAACAGATACGCAGTATTTT
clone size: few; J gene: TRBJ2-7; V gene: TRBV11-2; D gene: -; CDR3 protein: CASSLYTGRTDLTGYEQYF; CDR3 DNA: TGTGCCAGCAGCTTATACACGGGACGGACAGACTTAACGGGCTACGAGCAGTACTTC
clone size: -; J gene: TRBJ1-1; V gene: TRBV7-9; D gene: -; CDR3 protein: CASSLAAGPNTEAFF; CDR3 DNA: TGTGCCAGCAGCTTAGCGGCAGGGCCGAACACTGAAGCTTTCTTT
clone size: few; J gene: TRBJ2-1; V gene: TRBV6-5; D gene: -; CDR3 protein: CASSSGPSSYNEQFF; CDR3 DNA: TGTGCCAGCAGTTCAGGGCCTAGCTCCTACAATGAGCAGTTCTTC
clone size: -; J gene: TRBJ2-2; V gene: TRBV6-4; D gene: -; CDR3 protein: CASSDWRGSRDQNTGELFF; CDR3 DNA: TGTGCCAGCAGTGACTGGAGAGGGTCCCGGGACCAGAACACCGGGGAGCTGTTTTTT
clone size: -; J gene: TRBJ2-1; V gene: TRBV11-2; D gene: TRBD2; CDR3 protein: CASSLRGGLAGGVAYNEQFF; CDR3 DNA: TGTGCCAGCAGCTTAAGGGGTGGGCTAGCGGGAGGTGTGGCGTACAATGAGCAGTTCTTC
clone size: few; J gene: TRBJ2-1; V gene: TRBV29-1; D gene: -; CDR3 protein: CSSGQDRYNEQFF; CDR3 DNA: TGCAGCTCAGGTCAGGACCGCTACAATGAGCAGTTCTTC
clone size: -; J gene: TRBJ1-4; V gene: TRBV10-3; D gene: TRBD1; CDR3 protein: CAISEPKRGLGQGSRANEKLFF; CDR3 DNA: TGTGCCATCAGTGAGCCTAAAAGAGGTTTGGGACAGGGGAGCAGGGCTAATGAAAAACTGTTTTTT
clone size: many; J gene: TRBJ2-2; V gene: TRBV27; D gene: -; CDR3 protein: CASSSPLRTGELFF; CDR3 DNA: TGTGCCAGCAGTTCCCCGTTGCGCACCGGGGAGCTGTTTTTT
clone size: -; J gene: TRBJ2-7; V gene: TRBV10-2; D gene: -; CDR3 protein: CASSEYGSEQYF; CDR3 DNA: TGCGCCAGCAGTGAGTACGGATCCGAGCAGTACTTC
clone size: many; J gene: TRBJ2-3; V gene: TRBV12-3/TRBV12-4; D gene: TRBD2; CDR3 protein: CASSFRTSGGSTDTQYF; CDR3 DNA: TGTGCCAGCAGTTTCCGGACTAGCGGGGGAAGCACAGATACGCAGTATTTT
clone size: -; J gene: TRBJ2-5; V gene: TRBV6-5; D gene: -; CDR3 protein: CASSYSSGRGETQYF; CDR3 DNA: TGTGCCAGCAGTTACTCCTCAGGGCGGGGAGAGACCCAGTACTTC
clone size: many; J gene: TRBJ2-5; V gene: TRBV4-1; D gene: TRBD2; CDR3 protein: CASSPRGKGLAEETQYF; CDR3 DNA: TGCGCCAGCAGCCCCAGGGGGAAGGGACTAGCGGAAGAGACCCAGTACTTC
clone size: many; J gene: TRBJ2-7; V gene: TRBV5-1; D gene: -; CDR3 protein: CASSGSAGEQYF; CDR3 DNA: TGCGCCAGCAGCGGATCCGCGGGGGAGCAGTACTTC
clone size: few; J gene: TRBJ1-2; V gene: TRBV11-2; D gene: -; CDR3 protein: CASSQSWMTNYGYTF; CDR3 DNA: TGTGCCAGCAGCCAGTCCTGGATGACTAACTATGGCTACACCTTC
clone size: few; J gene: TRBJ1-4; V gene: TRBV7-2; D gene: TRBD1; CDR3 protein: CASSERTGYLGEKLFF; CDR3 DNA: TGTGCCAGCAGCGAGAGGACAGGCTATCTGGGAGAAAAACTGTTTTTT
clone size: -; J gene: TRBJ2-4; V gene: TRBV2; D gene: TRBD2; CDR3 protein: CASSADLAGKAKNIQYF; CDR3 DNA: TGTGCCAGCAGTGCCGACCTAGCGGGGAAAGCCAAAAACATTCAGTACTTC
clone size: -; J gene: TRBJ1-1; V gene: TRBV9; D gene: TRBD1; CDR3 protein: CASSTSGGNTEAFF; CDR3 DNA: TGTGCCAGCAGTACGTCAGGGGGTAACACTGAAGCTTTCTTT
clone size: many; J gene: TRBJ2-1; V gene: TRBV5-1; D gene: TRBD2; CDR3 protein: CASRVAGDSNEQFF; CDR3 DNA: TGCGCCAGCAGGGTAGCGGGAGATAGCAATGAGCAGTTCTTC
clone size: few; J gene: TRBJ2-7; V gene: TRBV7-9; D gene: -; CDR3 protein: CASSPVGLSYEQYF; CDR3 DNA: TGTGCCAGCAGCCCCGTGGGACTTTCCTACGAGCAGTACTTC
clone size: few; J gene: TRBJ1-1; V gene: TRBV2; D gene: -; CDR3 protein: CASSVFGGEAFF; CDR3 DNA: TGTGCCAGCAGTGTATTCGGAGGCGAAGCTTTCTTT
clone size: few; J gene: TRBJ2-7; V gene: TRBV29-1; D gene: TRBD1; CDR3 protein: CSVVPGGSYEQYF; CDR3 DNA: TGCAGCGTTGTCCCAGGGGGATCCTACGAGCAGTACTTC
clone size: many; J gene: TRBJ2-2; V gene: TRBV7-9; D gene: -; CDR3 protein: CASSFISGNTGELFF; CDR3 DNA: TGTGCCAGCAGCTTTATTTCAGGGAACACCGGGGAGCTGTTTTTT
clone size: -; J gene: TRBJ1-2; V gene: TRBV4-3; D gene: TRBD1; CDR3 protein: CASSQATPTGGANYGYTF; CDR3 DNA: TGCGCCAGCAGCCAAGCAACCCCCACAGGGGGAGCTAACTATGGCTACACCTTC
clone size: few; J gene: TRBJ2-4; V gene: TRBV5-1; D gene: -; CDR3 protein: CASSLNVGLTKNIQYF; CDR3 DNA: TGCGCCAGCAGCTTGAACGTAGGGTTGACCAAAAACATTCAGTACTTC
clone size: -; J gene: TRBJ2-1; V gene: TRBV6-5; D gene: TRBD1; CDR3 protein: CASSYRGRDAYNEQFF; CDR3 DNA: TGTGCCAGCAGTTACAGGGGGCGCGACGCCTACAATGAGCAGTTCTTC
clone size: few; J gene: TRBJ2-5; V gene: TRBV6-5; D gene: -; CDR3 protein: CASSYSGVLRETQYF; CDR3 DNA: TGTGCCAGCAGTTACTCAGGGGTTCTAAGGGAGACCCAGTACTTC
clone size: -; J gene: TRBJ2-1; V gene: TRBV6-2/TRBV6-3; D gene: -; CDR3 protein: CASSYPPSRGPLREQFF; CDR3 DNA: TGTGCCAGCAGTTACCCACCCTCGCGGGGGCCCCTCCGCGAGCAGTTCTTC
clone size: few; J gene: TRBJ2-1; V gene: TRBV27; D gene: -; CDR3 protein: CASSRIRSFPSYNEQFF; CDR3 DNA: TGTGCCAGCAGTCGCATTAGGAGCTTTCCCTCCTACAATGAGCAGTTCTTC
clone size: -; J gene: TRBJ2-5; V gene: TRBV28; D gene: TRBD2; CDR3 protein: CASSFQRGGRRETQYF; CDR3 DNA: TGTGCCAGCAGTTTCCAGCGGGGGGGCCGGAGAGAGACCCAGTACTTC
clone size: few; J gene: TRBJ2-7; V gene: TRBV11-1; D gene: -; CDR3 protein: CASRGGGQLGTYEQYF; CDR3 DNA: TGTGCCAGCAGAGGTGGGGGCCAGCTGGGGACCTACGAGCAGTACTTC
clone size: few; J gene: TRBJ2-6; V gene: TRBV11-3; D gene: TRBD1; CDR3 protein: CASSDNRGSGANVLTF; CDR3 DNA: TGTGCCAGCAGCGATAACAGGGGCTCTGGGGCCAACGTCCTGACTTTC